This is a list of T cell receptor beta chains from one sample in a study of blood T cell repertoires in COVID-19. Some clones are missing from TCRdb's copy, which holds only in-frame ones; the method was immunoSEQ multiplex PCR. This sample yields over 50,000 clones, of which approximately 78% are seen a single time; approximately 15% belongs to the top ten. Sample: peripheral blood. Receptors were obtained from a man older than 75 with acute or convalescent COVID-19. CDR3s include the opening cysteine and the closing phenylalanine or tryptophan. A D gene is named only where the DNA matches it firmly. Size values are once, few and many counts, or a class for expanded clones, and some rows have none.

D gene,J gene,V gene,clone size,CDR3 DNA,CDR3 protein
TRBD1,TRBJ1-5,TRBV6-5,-,TGTGCCAGCAGGGATACAGGGGGGCCCAATCAGCCCCAGCATTTT,CASRDTGGPNQPQHF
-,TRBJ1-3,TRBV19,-,TGTGCCAGTAGTACCACCCTTGGGGGGGCTGGAAACACCATATATTTT,CASSTTLGGAGNTIYF
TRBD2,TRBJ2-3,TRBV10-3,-,TGTGCCATCAGTCCCGGGACTAGGGATCAATATAGCACAGATACGCAGTATTTT,CAISPGTRDQYSTDTQYF
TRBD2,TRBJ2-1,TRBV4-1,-,TGCGCCAGCAGACGATTCAGCGGGATCTACAATGAGCAGTTCTTC,CASRRFSGIYNEQFF
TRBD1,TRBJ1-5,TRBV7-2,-,TGTGCCAGCAGCTCCCGGACAGGGAGGGACCAGCCCCAGCATTTT,CASSSRTGRDQPQHF
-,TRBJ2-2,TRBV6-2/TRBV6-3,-,TGTGCCAGCAGTTACCGAAGGAGGACGAACACCGGGGAGCTGTTTTTT,CASSYRRRTNTGELFF
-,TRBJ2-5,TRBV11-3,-,TGTGCCAGCAGCTCGCAAGAGACCCAGTACTTC,CASSSQETQYF
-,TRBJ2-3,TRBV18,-,TGTGCCAGCTCACCTGGCGGTGATCTTTCAGATACGCAGTATTTT,CASSPGGDLSDTQYF
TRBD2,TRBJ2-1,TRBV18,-,TGTGCCAGCTCTCCTGGGACTAGCGGTTACAATGAGCAGTTCTTC,CASSPGTSGYNEQFF
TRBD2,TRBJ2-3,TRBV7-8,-,TGTGCCAGCAGTTCATGGACTAGCGGTACAGATACGCAGTATTTT,CASSSWTSGTDTQYF
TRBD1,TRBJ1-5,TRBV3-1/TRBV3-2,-,TGTGCCAGCAGCCCCGACAGGGACTGGCAGCCCCAGCATTTT,CASSPDRDWQPQHF
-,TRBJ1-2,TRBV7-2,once,TGTGCCAGCAGCTACGAACGGGTCTATGGCTACACCTTC,CASSYERVYGYTF
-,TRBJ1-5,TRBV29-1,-,TGCAGCGTTCGGGATAGCAATCAGCCCCAGCATTTT,CSVRDSNQPQHF
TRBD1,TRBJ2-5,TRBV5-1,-,TGCGCCAGCAGCTTGTCGGGACAGGGGCGGGAGACCCAGTACTTC,CASSLSGQGRETQYF
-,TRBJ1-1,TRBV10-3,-,TGTGCCATCAAATTAGCCCTTATGAACACTGAAGCTTTCTTT,CAIKLALMNTEAFF
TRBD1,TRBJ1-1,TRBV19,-,TGTGCCAGTAGTCTTACAGGGGGGACTGAAGCTTTCTTT,CASSLTGGTEAFF
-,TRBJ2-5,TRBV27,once,TGTGCCAGCAGTCCGGGGTGGAGGGGAGAGACCCAGTACTTC,CASSPGWRGETQYF
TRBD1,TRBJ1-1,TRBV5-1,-,TGCGCCAGTAACCGACAGGGGAACACTGAAGCTTTCTTT,CASNRQGNTEAFF
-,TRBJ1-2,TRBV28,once,TGTGCCAGCAGGCTACAGGGAATATTCACCTTC,CASRLQGIFTF
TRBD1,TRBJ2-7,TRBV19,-,TGTGCCAGTAGTATGAGGGACAGGGGTAATGAGCAGTACTTC,CASSMRDRGNEQYF
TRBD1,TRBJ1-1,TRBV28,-,TGTGCCAGCAGCCCTCAGGGGGCAAAGAACACTGAAGCTTTCTTT,CASSPQGAKNTEAFF
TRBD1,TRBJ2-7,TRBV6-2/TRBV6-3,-,TGTGCCAGCAGTGGGGGACAGTCGTTCTACGAGCAGTACTTC,CASSGGQSFYEQYF
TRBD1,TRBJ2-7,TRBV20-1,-,TGCAGTGCTACTGACTCGGGACAGGTCGCCTACGAGCAGTACTTC,CSATDSGQVAYEQYF
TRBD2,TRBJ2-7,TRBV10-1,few,TGCGCCACCCCAGATCCCCCAGCGGGAGGGCTCTACGAGCAGTACTTC,CATPDPPAGGLYEQYF
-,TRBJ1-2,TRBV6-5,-,TGTGCCAGCAGCCTCGGACTCGTCGGGGGCTACACCTTC,CASSLGLVGGYTF
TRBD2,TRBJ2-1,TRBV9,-,TGTGCCAGTCCCACGGGACTAGCCTCCCCCGGCCATGAGCAGTTCTTC,CASPTGLASPGHEQFF
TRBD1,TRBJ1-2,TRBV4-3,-,TGCGCCAGCAGCCAGGGGATGGGACAGGATTACTATGGCTACACCTTC,CASSQGMGQDYYGYTF
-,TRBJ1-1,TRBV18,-,TGTGCCAGCTCACCACCGCAGGGAGGGTCGGATACTGAAGCTTTCTTT,CASSPPQGGSDTEAFF